This TCR beta chain stems from a study of OX40 agonist ivuxolimab in advanced cancers. Study-wide results and caveats: With doses of 0.1-3.0 mg/kg, partial responders showed among the lowest clonal expansion.

A note on this clone: Its antigen is currently unknown.

The CDR3 has 13 amino acids. V lost 1 base and J lost 7, with 8 bases in between. Per germline, CDR1 LNHDA and CDR2 SQIVND (reference sequence). Sequenced by immunoSEQ multiplex PCR; TCRdb stores in-frame clones only, minus some. This table has tens of thousands of clones, 80% to 90% appearing once. The chain recombines TRBV19 with TRBJ2-1; no reliable D call. The source of this sequence is an adult with an advanced solid tumor such as melanoma, head and neck, liver or kidney cancer. This specimen consisted of CD4+ or CD8+ T cells sorted from blood, obtained in a trial of the OX40 agonist ivuxolimab. The CDR3 sequence: CASSIGVVNEQFF. The CDR3 DNA is TGTGCCAGTAGTATAGGAGTAGTGAATGAGCAGTTCTTC.